What follows are 16 T cell receptor beta chains derived from one specimen sequenced in a study of blood T cell repertoires in COVID-19 (dated by TCRdb to the early 2020s). Library generation was performed with the immunoSEQ multiplex PCR assay. TCRdb provides this immuneACCESS table in a form limited to in-frame rearrangements. Some clones are lacking; in checked studies, under half of them reflect an unresolved V gene, and why the rest are absent is not known. Within this sample are just over 350,000 clones, with over 75% of them counted one time only. Jointly, the top ten make up about 2.7% of the sample. Specimen: PBMCs or T cells enriched from blood (not recorded which). The origin of the receptors is a woman under 40 who had recovered from COVID-19.

The CDR3 coding sequence is TGTGCCAGCAGTAACACAGGGGCCTCAGCCTACGAGCAGTACTTC. Translating gives CASSNTGASAYEQYF. The chain is built from TRBV2 and TRBJ2-7; TRBD1 matches at 7 bases. The CDR3 has 15 amino acids. Trimming cost V 5 bases and J 2 bases; bases outside gene matches: 9. Germline loops: CDR1 SNHLY, CDR2 FYNNEI.

The V call is TRBV11-2, the J call TRBJ1-2; a weak D match, TRBD1 (6 bases). Per the germline V gene, CDR1 is SGHAT and CDR2 is FQNNGV. V lost 5 bases and J 2 bases, leaving 15 bases between the germline ends. The CDR3 sequence is 15 residues long. Here the CDR3 reads CASSVTGDENYGYTF. The CDR3 nucleotides read TGTGCCAGCAGCGTGACAGGCGACGAAAACTATGGCTACACCTTC.

In its sample, this clone was seen once. The chain links TRBV9 to TRBJ2-2, with TRBD1 identical over 10 bases. V dropped 4 bases and J dropped 9; count of bases not matched to a gene: 12. The germline gives CDR1 SGDLS, CDR2 YYNGEE. The CDR3 runs to 16 residues. The CDR3: CASSLRQGASTRELFF. Written as DNA, the CDR3 is TGTGCCAGCAGCTTGCGACAGGGGGCATCGACCCGGGAGCTGTTTTTT.

The chain couples TRBV7-6 to TRBJ1-1, with a tentative D call TRBD1 (6 bases). Trimming removed 1 base from V and 6 bases from J, with 18 bases in between. From germline, CDR1 is SGHVS and CDR2 FNYEAQ. The CDR3 sequence is 16 residues long. The CDR3 nucleotides read TGTGCCAGCAGCTTAGGACAGGCGCACTCCCACCCTGAAGCTTTCTTT. Its protein is CASSLGQAHSHPEAFF.

The V call is TRBV10-3, the J call TRBJ2-2; D ambiguous. CDR1 and CDR2 from the germline V gene are ENHRY and SYGVKD. The CDR3 is 15 residues long. Deletions cut 0 bases from V and 1 base from J, with 6 bases between. The CDR3 DNA sequence: TGTGCCATCAGTGAGTCGACGGGGAACACCGGGGAGCTGTTTTTT. It yields the protein CAISESTGNTGELFF.

This clone showed up just once. This sample includes further DNA sequences coding for the same CDR3. The chain couples TRBV4-2 to TRBJ2-7; 14 bases are a match to TRBD2. CDR1 is LGHNA, CDR2 YNFKEQ, per germline. The CDR3 is made up of 15 amino acids. The trim removed 6 bases at V and 3 bases at J, leaving 4 bases unmatched. The CDR3 here is CASSPGTSGSYEQYF. As DNA, the CDR3 is TGTGCCAGCAGTCCCGGGACTAGCGGGAGCTACGAGCAGTACTTC.

This chain links TRBV4-2 with TRBJ1-1, with 7 nucleotides matching TRBD1. CDR3 length: 14 residues. The V gene's germline CDR1 is LGHNA and CDR2 YNFKEQ. Germline trimming cut 2 bases from V and 5 bases from J; bases unmatched to any gene: 5. The CDR3 is CASSQPQQGTEAFF. The DNA of the CDR3 is TGTGCCAGCAGCCAACCGCAACAGGGGACTGAAGCTTTCTTT.

The V gene is TRBV2, the J gene TRBJ1-2; D ambiguous. V lost 6 bases, J lost 4 bases, and 12 bases lay in between. The length of the CDR3 is 13 residues. Germline V gene lookup returns CDR1 SNHLY and CDR2 FYNNEI. The DNA of the CDR3 is TGTGCCAGCAGGGGGAGGGATACCTATGGCTACACCTTC. It codes for CASRGRDTYGYTF.

This chain connects TRBV27 to TRBJ1-5; D is unclear. From germline, CDR1 is MNHEY and CDR2 SMNVEV (reference sequence). The CDR3 has 14 residues. The V gene lost 5 bases and the J gene lost 0 bases, with 8 bases spanning the gap. Written as DNA, the CDR3 is TGTGCCAGCAGTCCACTAATTAGCAATCAGCCCCAGCATTTT. Translated, it gives CASSPLISNQPQHF.

The CDR3 DNA reads TGTGCCAGCAGTGAAGCTCGGACACCCACAGATACGCAGTATTTT. Protein product: CASSEARTPTDTQYF. V gene TRBV6-1 combines with J gene TRBJ2-3; a possible D gene is TRBD1 (5 bases). This CDR3 has 15 amino acids. V gave up 0 bases and J gave up 2 bases, with 9 bases separating them. Germline CDR1 reads MNHNS; CDR2 reads SASEGT.

The chain uses TRBV30 and TRBJ2-3; 8 positions agree with TRBD2. Germline CDR1 reads GTSNPN; CDR2 reads SVGIG (reference sequence). J gave up 4 bases and V 1 base, and 4 bases lay outside the gene matches. The CDR3 sequence is 14 residues long. CDR3 nucleotide sequence: TGTGCCTGGAGTGCTGGAGCGGGGGCAGATACGCAGTATTTT. Translated, it gives CAWSAGAGADTQYF.

The chain combines TRBV7-2 with TRBJ2-3; tentative D call: TRBD2 (6 bases). The CDR3 totals 15 residues. Per the germline V gene, CDR1 is SGHTA and CDR2 is FQGNSA. V was clipped by 5 bases and J by 3 bases, with 15 bases between them. The CDR3 reads CASSLRVAGTDTQYF. Here the CDR3 DNA reads TGTGCCAGCAGCCTACGCGTGGCGGGAACAGATACGCAGTATTTT.

The chain combines TRBV7-8 with TRBJ1-5; D is uncertain. CDR3 length equals 13 residues. V was cut by 10 bases and J by 2 bases, with 12 bases left in between. CDR1 and CDR2 from the germline V gene are SGHVS and FQNEAQ. Here the CDR3 DNA reads TGTGCCACCCGCCTTGCGGGCAATCAGCCCCAGCATTTT. As protein: CATRLAGNQPQHF.

V usage is TRBV9 and J usage is TRBJ1-2; D uncertain. The V end lost 4 bases, the J end lost 14 bases, and 9 bases lay between the germline ends. CDR3 size: 9 residues. The germline CDR1 and CDR2 sequences are SGDLS and YYNGEE. The CDR3 loop reads CASSPRRTF. The CDR3, as DNA: TGTGCCAGCAGCCCACGCCGGACCTTC.

The DNA of the CDR3 is TGTGCCAGCAGCCCTGAGCGGGAACCCTACGAGCAGTACTTC. Translated, it gives CASSPEREPYEQYF. The chain is built from TRBV11-2 and TRBJ2-7, with TRBD2 matching 7 bases. In germline, CDR1 is SGHAT, CDR2 FQNNGV. V dropped 5 bases and J dropped 2; count of bases not matched to a gene: 6. This CDR3 contains 14 residues.

V gene TRBV7-9 combines with J gene TRBJ2-7; 7 bases map to TRBD1. The CDR3 runs to 15 residues. Germline V gene data show CDR1 as SEHNR and CDR2 as FQNEAQ (reference sequence). The V and J ends lost 1 base and 3 bases, in that order; junction bases with no gene match: 6. The CDR3 reads CASSLVQGVIYEQYF. The CDR3 DNA is TGTGCCAGCAGCTTAGTGCAGGGGGTAATCTACGAGCAGTACTTC.